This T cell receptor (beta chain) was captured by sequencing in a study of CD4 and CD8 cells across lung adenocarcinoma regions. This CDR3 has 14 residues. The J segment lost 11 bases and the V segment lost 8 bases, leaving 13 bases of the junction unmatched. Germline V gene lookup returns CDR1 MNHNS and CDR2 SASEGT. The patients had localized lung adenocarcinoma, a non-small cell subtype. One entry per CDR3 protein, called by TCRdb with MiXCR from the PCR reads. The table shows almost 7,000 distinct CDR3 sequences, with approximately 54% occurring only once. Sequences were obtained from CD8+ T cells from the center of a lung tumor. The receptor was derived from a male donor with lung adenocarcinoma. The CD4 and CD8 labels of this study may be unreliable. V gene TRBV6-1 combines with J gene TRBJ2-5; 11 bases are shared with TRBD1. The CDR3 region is CASLRDRGVNEQYF. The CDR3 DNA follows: TGTGCCAGCCTCCGGGACAGGGGGGTCAATGAGCAGTACTTC.